Included here is one T cell receptor (beta chain) sequence, with context. What it recognizes is unknown. One entry per CDR3 protein, called by TCRdb with MiXCR from the 5' RACE reads. This table holds 220,000 or so distinct CDR3 sequences, 18% found once. This CDR3 spans 15 amino acids. Trimming removed 5 bases at V and 0 bases at J, with 13 bases between. The data originate from a study of CD8 T cells in ankylosing spondylitis. Whole-study results and caveats: Characteristic, it appeared, of ankylosing spondylitis blood was a TCR beta motif of about eight highly homologous variants.

Sample: blood, either unsorted or a sorted T cell fraction (not recorded which). The chain is built from TRBV12-3 or TRBV12-4 and TRBJ1-1; maybe TRBD1 (5 bases). This TCR was recovered from a male donor with ankylosing spondylitis. This CDR3 reads CASSHTDRLNTEAFF. As DNA, the CDR3 is TGTGCCAGCAGTCACACCGACAGACTGAACACTGAAGCTTTCTTT.